These 19 T cell receptor beta chains share one sample of origin, sequenced in a study of T cell responses to AZD1222 COVID-19 vaccine. Produced via immunoSEQ multiplex PCR; TCRdb's table is partial and in-frame only. The table shows approximately 150,000 clones, with just over 90% occurring only once. Sequencing was performed on peripheral blood, taken on day 0 of AZD1222 vaccination. Every receptor here comes from an adult in good health.

Notes on this clone: This sample includes further DNA sequences coding for the same CDR3. The rearrangement joins TRBV18 to TRBJ2-7, with 9 bases identical to TRBD1. Germline V CDR1 and CDR2: KGHSH, LQKENI. With V trimmed by 2 bases and J by 5 bases, 4 bases remained unmatched. This CDR3 spans 14 amino acids. For the CDR3, the DNA is TGTGCCAGCTCACCAGGACAGGGGAGAAACGAGCAGTACTTC. Translation: CASSPGQGRNEQYF.

The chain has TRBV15 and TRBJ1-2; D is perhaps TRBD1 (6 bases). The CDR3 runs 16 residues. Germline values: CDR1 LNHNV, CDR2 YYDKDF (reference sequence). V was trimmed by 5 bases and J by 4 bases, leaving 20 bases between them. For the CDR3, the DNA is TGTGCCACCAGCGGACAGAGAAAGGACAACTTCTATGGCTACACCTTC. Translating it yields CATSGQRKDNFYGYTF. Variable domain in full (rest from reference TRBV15 and TRBJ1-2): DAMVIQNPRYQVTQFGKPVTLSCSQTLNHNVMYWYQQKSSQAPKLLFHYYDKDFNNEADTPDNFQSRRPNTSFCFLDIRSPGLGDTAMYLCATSGQRKDNFYGYTFGSGTRLTVV.

This clone was counted a few times. The chain uses TRBV19 and TRBJ2-7, with D perhaps TRBD2 (5 bases). CDR3 length equals 12 residues. Germline CDR1 reads LNHDA; CDR2 reads SQIVND (reference sequence). The ends were cut back, 4 bases at V and 5 bases at J, with 9 bases in the middle. This CDR3 reads CASSTAGNEQYF. For the CDR3, the DNA is TGTGCCAGTAGTACCGCCGGGAACGAGCAGTACTTC.

The chain combines TRBV27 with TRBJ1-3, with 7 bases matching TRBD1. This CDR3 has 12 amino acids. Per germline, CDR1 MNHEY and CDR2 SMNVEV (reference sequence). V was pared by 4 bases and J by 12 bases, with 6 bases of the junction left unmatched. The CDR3 DNA follows: TGTGCCAGCAGTTCTCCAGGGGGGAGCATATATTTT. Residues: CASSSPGGSIYF.

The CDR3 loop is CASSRGSPSYEQYF. The CDR3 nucleotides are TGTGCCAGCAGCCGAGGGTCCCCCTCCTACGAGCAGTACTTC. The rearrangement joins TRBV7-8 to TRBJ2-7; D is possibly TRBD2 (5 bases). There are 14 residues in the CDR3. Trimming left V 5 bases short and J 0 bases short, with 11 bases between. Per germline, CDR1 SGHVS and CDR2 FQNEAQ.

The chain has TRBV6-5 and TRBJ2-7; D gene unclear. This CDR3 comprises 11 residues. The V gene's germline CDR1 is MNHEY and CDR2 SVGAGI. Trimming left V 4 bases short and J 6 bases short, with 7 bases between. The CDR3 DNA sequence: TGTGCCAGCAGTTCCCTCCTCGAGCAGTACTTC. Protein: CASSSLLEQYF.

DNA of the CDR3: TGTGTCAGAAGCTTATATCAACCGCTGGAGGGACTCCCCGTTTTTCCAGGCAATGAGCAGTTCTTC. It is translated as CVRSLYQPLEGLPVFPGNEQFF. The J gene is TRBJ2-1, the V gene TRBV7-5; no DNA check was done on the table's D call, TRBD2. TRBV7-5 is shown as a pseudogene. CDR3 length: 22 residues.

J is TRBJ2-7 and V is TRBV27, with TRBD1 identical over 11 bases. CDR1 and CDR2 (germline): MNHEY, SMNVEV (reference sequence). After removal of 4 bases from V and 5 bases from J, the junction contained 7 bases not matched to a gene. The CDR3 is 15 residues long. CDR3 in DNA: TGTGCCAGCAGTTCCCCGGACAGGGGGCAGGACGAGCAGTACTTC. It translates to CASSSPDRGQDEQYF.

In the case of this clone: Different DNA sequences within this sample yield the same CDR3. The gene calls are TRBV18 and TRBJ2-7; 10 bases are a match to TRBD1. Germline CDR1 reads KGHSH; CDR2 reads LQKENI. With 3 bases clipped from V and 5 bases from J, the junction kept 1 base outside the gene matches. The CDR3 spans 13 residues. CDR3 DNA: TGTGCCAGCTCACCTGGGACAGGGGACGAGCAGTACTTC. It codes for CASSPGTGDEQYF.

This chain uses TRBV7-6 with TRBJ1-5; D is undetermined. The length of the CDR3 is 16 residues. Trimming took off 1 base at V and 4 bases at J, with 14 bases between the two ends. Germline lookup yields CDR1 SGHVS and CDR2 FNYEAQ. CDR3 protein: CASSLGTAKLNQPQHF. The CDR3 DNA reads TGTGCCAGCAGCTTAGGGACCGCTAAGCTGAATCAGCCCCAGCATTTT.

The chain has TRBV28 and TRBJ2-1, with unresolved D. Germline assignment: CDR1 MDHEN and CDR2 SYDVKM. The CDR3 sequence is 11 residues long. Trimming pared 6 bases from V and 5 bases from J, leaving 5 bases between. CDR3 sequence: CASRSDNEQFF. For the CDR3, the DNA is TGTGCCAGCAGGTCCGACAATGAGCAGTTCTTC. The full variable domain, in which reference TRBV28 and TRBJ2-1 provide the parts outside the CDR3, is DVKVTQSSRYLVKRTGEKVFLECVQDMDHENMFWYRQDPGLGLRLIYFSYDVKMKEKGDIPEGYSVSREKKERFSLILESASTNQTSMYLCASRSDNEQFFGPGTRLTVL.

The chain carries TRBV6-1 and TRBJ2-3, with 9 bases lining up with TRBD2. Trimming cost V 4 bases and J 3 bases; bases outside gene matches: 11. The CDR3 consists of 17 residues. Germline values: CDR1 MNHNS, CDR2 SASEGT. Written as DNA, the CDR3 is TGTGCCAGCAGTGCCCACGGACTAGCGAGGATAACAGATACGCAGTATTTT. Amino acid sequence: CASSAHGLARITDTQYF.

This rearrangement joins TRBV2 to TRBJ2-7, with 9 bases fitting TRBD2. The trim removed 6 bases at V and 0 bases at J, leaving 9 bases unmatched. The germline gives CDR1 SNHLY, CDR2 FYNNEI. This CDR3 is 16 amino acids long. The CDR3 DNA reads as TGTGCCAGCAGGGGTAGCGGGAGATTAACCTCCTACGAGCAGTACTTC. Translating gives CASRGSGRLTSYEQYF.

The chain has TRBV6-5 and TRBJ2-6; D unclear. This CDR3 spans 13 amino acids. V was clipped by 7 bases and J by 0 bases, with 4 bases between them. Germline lookup yields CDR1 MNHEY and CDR2 SVGAGI. The CDR3 bases are TGTGCCAGCATCACCTCTGGGGCCAACGTCCTGACTTTC. Amino acid sequence: CASITSGANVLTF.

This sequence joins TRBV18 and TRBJ1-1; unclear D gene. With 3 bases removed from V and 1 base from J, the gap between germline ends came to 6 bases. The germline V gene encodes CDR1 KGHSH and CDR2 LQKENI. This CDR3 is built from 13 residues. The CDR3 DNA sequence: TGTGCCAGCTCACCCACGAGGAACACTGAAGCTTTCTTT. It yields the protein CASSPTRNTEAFF. Together with reference TRBV18 and TRBJ1-1, the CDR3 gives the full variable domain: NAGVMQNPRHLVRRRGQEARLRCSPMKGHSHVYWYRQLPEEGLKFMVYLQKENIIDESGMPKERFSAEFPKEGPSILRIQQVVRGDSAAYFCASSPTRNTEAFFGQGTRLTVV.

The rearrangement joins TRBV7-9 to TRBJ2-2, with D tentatively TRBD1 (5 bases). V was trimmed by 5 bases and J by 4 bases, leaving 14 bases between them. This CDR3 comprises 15 residues. The V gene's germline CDR1 is SEHNR and CDR2 FQNEAQ (reference sequence). The CDR3, as DNA: TGTGCCAGCAGCCCCACCGACAGACGCACCGGGGAGCTGTTTTTT. Amino acid sequence: CASSPTDRRTGELFF.

In this sample, this clone turned up a few times. The chain joins TRBV27 to TRBJ2-2, with unresolved D. V dropped 3 bases and J dropped 6 bases, with 5 bases sitting between them. Germline CDR1 and CDR2: MNHEY and SMNVEV (reference sequence). The CDR3 totals 12 residues. In nucleotides, the CDR3 is TGTGCCAGCAGTTTGCCTGCCGGGGAGCTGTTTTTT. Translation: CASSLPAGELFF.

A word on this clone: Its ends do not fully match the called genes, so a read error is possible. V usage is TRBV12-3 or TRBV12-4 and J usage is TRBJ2-5, with 13 bases identical to TRBD2. This CDR3 is built from 12 residues. The CDR3 protein is CASRRTSGSSNF. In DNA, the CDR3 is TGTGCCAGCAGACGGACTAGCGGGAGCTCGAACTTC.

This chain links TRBV10-2 with TRBJ2-7, with 11 bases aligning to TRBD2. The CDR3 runs 13 residues. CDR1 is WSHSY, CDR2 SAAADI, per germline. V was pared by 3 bases and J by 9 bases, with 4 bases of the junction left unmatched. DNA for the CDR3: TGCGCCAGCAGTGAAACTAGCGGGGGCGGGCAGTACTTC. Translation: CASSETSGGGQYF.